These 20 T cell receptor beta chains originate from one sample sequenced in a study of spatial heterogeneity in lung cancer. TCRdb passed the 5' RACE reads through MiXCR, listing each CDR3 protein once. The sample consists of about 94,000 distinct CDR3 sequences, approximately 19% of them appearing once. As to time point: blood at routine non-recurrence follow-up after resection. The starting material was PBMCs, obtained at follow-up. The receptor set was obtained from a male donor with early-stage non-small cell lung cancer.

This clonotype has just a few counts. The chain uses TRBV20-1 and TRBJ2-1; 7 nucleotides align to TRBD2. Germline V gene data show CDR1 as DFQATT and CDR2 as SNEGSKA (reference sequence). Trimming cost V 6 bases and J 9 bases; bases outside gene matches: 8. The CDR3 covers 12 residues. The DNA for the CDR3 is TGCAGTGCGCGTCGACTAGCTGGTGAGCAGTTCTTC. The encoded protein is CSARRLAGEQFF.

This chain links TRBV29-1 with TRBJ1-1; D unresolved. V shed 2 bases and J shed 1 base, with 2 bases lying between them. CDR1 is SQVTM and CDR2 is ANQGSEA in the germline V gene. The CDR3 length is 11 residues. The CDR3 region has the DNA TGCAGCGTTGAACGGAACACTGAAGCTTTCTTT. It yields the protein CSVERNTEAFF.

This chain connects TRBV20-1 to TRBJ1-2; no clear D gene. The CDR3 runs 16 residues. The germline CDR1 and CDR2 sequences are DFQATT and SNEGSKA (reference sequence). V dropped 2 bases and J dropped 4 bases, with 20 bases sitting between them. The CDR3 region is CSARRGSAGASYGYTF. CDR3 nucleotide sequence: TGCAGTGCTAGACGTGGTTCGGCAGGCGCTTCCTATGGCTACACCTTC.

The chain has TRBV5-4 and TRBJ2-2, with D unresolved. V lost 2 bases to trimming and J lost 2 bases, with 10 bases between them. Germline V gives CDR1 SGHNT, CDR2 YYREEE (reference sequence). CDR3 length equals 15 residues. The CDR3 nucleotides are TGTGCCAGCAGCTTTAGGGCTCAAAACACCGGGGAGCTGTTTTTT. This gives the protein CASSFRAQNTGELFF.

The chain carries TRBV21-1 and TRBJ2-6; the tabulated D call, TRBD1, remains unverified against the DNA. TRBV21-1 is a pseudogene segment. The CDR3 sequence is 20 residues long. CDR3 coding DNA: TGTGCCAGCAGCAAAGAGGGGACAGACCTCCGCAGCTCTGGGGCCAACGTCCTGACTTTC. This codes for CASSKEGTDLRSSGANVLTF.

This clonotype was detected ten times or more. This chain links TRBV15 with TRBJ2-1, with D maybe TRBD1 (5 bases). CDR1 LNHNV and CDR2 YYDKDF come from the germline V gene (reference sequence). This CDR3 comprises 15 residues. V was pared by 0 bases and J by 5 bases, with 11 bases between. CDR3: CATSRDAPGNNEQFF. CDR3 sequence (DNA): TGTGCCACCAGCAGAGATGCGCCAGGGAACAATGAGCAGTTCTTC.

The DNA for the CDR3 is TGTGCCAGCAGCCCGGGGGCATCTAATGAAAAACTGTTTTTT. Translating it yields CASSPGASNEKLFF. The chain couples TRBV7-7 to TRBJ1-4; D is perhaps TRBD1 (6 bases). The V and J ends lost 5 bases and 3 bases respectively, with 10 bases between them. Per germline, CDR1 SSHAT and CDR2 FNYEAQ (reference sequence). This CDR3 region has 14 residues. Variable domain in full (rest from reference TRBV7-7 and TRBJ1-4): GAGVSQSPRYKVTKRGQDVTLRCDPISSHATLYWYQQALGQGPEFLTYFNYEAQPDKSGLPSDRFSAERPEGSISTLTIQRTEQRDSAMYRCASSPGASNEKLFFGSGTQLSVL.

This clonotype was counted only a few times. The chain carries TRBV24-1 and TRBJ2-3, with D perhaps TRBD1 or TRBD2 (5 bases each). V lost 0 bases, J lost 8 bases, and 8 bases lay in between. Germline CDR1 is KGHDR and CDR2 is SFDVKD. The CDR3 consists of 13 residues. CDR3 coding DNA: TGTGCCACCAGTGATTTGACCGGGACTACGCAGTATTTT. Translating it yields CATSDLTGTTQYF.

This clonotype has more than one count but fewer than ten. This sequence joins TRBV19 and TRBJ2-3; 8 bases fit TRBD2. CDR3 length: 14 amino acids. Germline V gene sequence: CDR1 LNHDA, CDR2 SQIVND (reference sequence). Trimming removed 2 bases from V and 4 bases from J; junction bases left unmatched: 2. The CDR3 spells CASSISGSADTQYF. CDR3 sequence (DNA): TGTGCCAGTAGTATAAGCGGGAGTGCAGATACGCAGTATTTT.

V usage is TRBV2 and J usage is TRBJ2-5; D is ambiguous. The ends were cut back, 6 bases at V and 4 bases at J, with 18 bases in the middle. Germline CDR1 and CDR2: SNHLY and FYNNEI. This CDR3 comprises 15 residues. CDR3 sequence: CASRGTNGPGETQYF. CDR3 nucleotides: TGTGCCAGCAGAGGCACTAATGGACCTGGAGAGACCCAGTACTTC.

The rearrangement uses TRBV7-2 and TRBJ2-1; D remains ambiguous. Germline-derived CDR1 and CDR2 are SGHTA and FQGNSA. Trimming cost V 3 bases and J 7 bases, with 7 bases left between them. The CDR3 runs to 12 residues. In DNA, the CDR3 is TGTGCCAGCAGCTTGATGAGAAATGAGCAGTTCTTC. It translates to CASSLMRNEQFF.

Only a few counts were recorded for this clonotype. The chain uses TRBV9 and TRBJ2-3; perhaps TRBD1 as D (5 bases). This CDR3 comprises 14 residues. CDR1 is SGDLS and CDR2 is YYNGEE in the germline V gene. Trimming pared 2 bases from V and 3 bases from J, leaving 10 bases between. This chain's CDR3 is CASSVGQGTDTQYF. The CDR3 DNA reads TGTGCCAGCAGCGTGGGGCAGGGAACAGATACGCAGTATTTT.

With regard to this clonotype: An end of the junction differs from the germline gene, which may be a read error. This chain connects TRBV6-5 to TRBJ2-7, with TRBD2 as a possible D gene (5 bases). Germline CDR1 is MNHEY and CDR2 is SVGAGI. The CDR3 extends over 14 amino acids. The DNA for the CDR3 is TGTACCAGCAGTTACCGAGGGAGTCTATACGAGCAGTACTTC. It yields the protein CTSSYRGSLYEQYF.

This sequence joins TRBV20-1 and TRBJ1-1; the D gene is possibly TRBD1 (5 bases). Germline CDR1 reads DFQATT; CDR2 reads SNEGSKA (reference sequence). The CDR3 is 12 amino acids. The ends were cut back, 4 bases at V and 3 bases at J, with 9 bases in the middle. CDR3 coding DNA: TGCAGTGCTACAGGGATATACACTGAAGCTTTCTTT. Its protein is CSATGIYTEAFF.

In its sample, this clonotype was seen a few times. The rearrangement uses TRBV6-5 and TRBJ2-1; 15 bases agree with TRBD2. The CDR3 is 16 amino acids. The junction had 7 bases not matched to a gene; V was cut back by 5 bases and J by 8 bases. In germline, CDR1 is MNHEY, CDR2 SVGAGI. The CDR3 protein is CASSKGLAGGLDEQFF. The CDR3 region has the DNA TGTGCCAGCAGTAAGGGACTAGCGGGAGGTCTAGATGAGCAGTTCTTC.

This clonotype was recorded many times. The chain combines TRBV7-6 with TRBJ2-7; D may match TRBD1 or TRBD2 (5 bases each). This CDR3 comprises 15 residues. The ends were cut back, 0 bases at V and 6 bases at J, with 15 bases in the middle. In germline, CDR1 is SGHVS, CDR2 FNYEAQ. The chain's CDR3 is CASSLAPLGTGEQYV. For the CDR3, the DNA is TGTGCCAGCAGCTTAGCACCGTTAGGGACCGGCGAGCAGTACGTC.

This clonotype occurred a few times. The chain employs TRBV6-6 and TRBJ2-5; D possibly matches TRBD1 or TRBD2 (5 bases each). The germline V and J ends were trimmed by 5 bases and 5 bases, with 12 bases remaining between them. Germline CDR1 is MNHNY and CDR2 is SVGAGI (reference sequence). The CDR3 extends over 13 amino acids. The CDR3 here is CASSTGPPETQYF. The CDR3 nucleotides read TGTGCCAGCAGTACGGGGCCTCCTGAGACCCAGTACTTC.

This clonotype was detected a few times. The gene calls are TRBV20-1 and TRBJ1-2; D gene unclear. The length of the CDR3 is 14 residues. CDR1 is DFQATT and CDR2 is SNEGSKA in the germline V gene (reference sequence). Trimming removed 1 base at V and 2 bases at J, with 11 bases between. DNA for the CDR3: TGCAGTGCTAGAGGTCGACCACACAACTATGGCTACACCTTC. Its translation is CSARGRPHNYGYTF.

On this clonotype: The CDR3 does not end in the conserved phenylalanine or tryptophan, so this is likely a read error. The chain recombines TRBV5-5 with TRBJ2-1, with D possibly being TRBD2 (5 bases). V shed 5 bases and J shed 0 bases, with 15 bases lying between them. CDR1 and CDR2 from the germline V gene are SGHKS and YYEKEE (reference sequence). The CDR3 spans 16 residues. The CDR3 DNA reads TGTGCCAGCAGTCCGGACTGGTCGAGCTCCTACAATGAGCAGTTCTAC. Its protein product is CASSPDWSSSYNEQFY.

V usage is TRBV14 and J usage is TRBJ2-3, with D unresolved. Germline-derived CDR1 and CDR2 are SGHDN and FVKESK. The CDR3 covers 16 residues. Trimming removed 1 base from V and 0 bases from J, with 11 bases in between. The CDR3 DNA reads as TGTGCCAGCAGCCAAGGGGCAAGCCCTAGCACAGATACGCAGTATTTT. Translating it yields CASSQGASPSTDTQYF.